A single T cell receptor (beta chain) is shown here with its context. The antigen remains undetermined. The data are from a study of OX40 agonist ivuxolimab in advanced cancers. About the research overall: Patients with hepatocellular carcinoma, melanoma, renal cell or head and neck cancer made up the dose-escalation patients. Prior anti-PD-1, anti-PD-L1 or anti-CTLA-4 therapy was allowed; around 40% had some. Whole-study results and caveats: At 0.1 to 3.0 mg/kg and by week 6, CD4+ and CD8+ T cells in the blood had expanded clonally.

Blood draws occurred at baseline, cycle 4 day 1, and cycle 7 day 1. CDR1 and CDR2 (germline): SGHRS, YFSETQ. Between the trimmed V and J ends, which lost 0 bases and 2 bases, there was a span of 8 bases. The CDR3 is 14 amino acids. Measured with immunoSEQ multiplex PCR; TCRdb has only the in-frame clones, and not every one. The sample gives about 9,900 clones, 60% to 75% of which show up once; about 30% is in the top ten. This sequence originates from an adult with an advanced solid tumor such as melanoma, head and neck, liver or kidney cancer. V gene TRBV5-1 combines with J gene TRBJ1-1; D is possibly TRBD1 (5 bases). Sequences were derived from CD4+ or CD8+ T cells sorted from blood, sampled in a trial of the OX40 agonist ivuxolimab. This CDR3 is CASSLEGLNTEAFF. The CDR3 nucleotides read TGCGCCAGCAGCTTGGAGGGGTTAAACACTGAAGCTTTCTTT.